This T cell receptor (beta chain) derives from a study of cytomegalovirus exposure and HLA in healthy donors. Study-wide results and limits: The investigators catalogued 150 to 200 TCR beta chains as cytomegalovirus-associated.

In the case of this clone: The antigen remains undetermined.

Separate from the roughly 700-subject first cohort was the approximately 110-subject validation cohort, to which the donors belonged. Here immunoSEQ multiplex PCR was the method, and the copy in TCRdb shows in-frame clones only, minus some. The sample lists roughly 330,000 clones, around 87% occurring once. V was shortened by 7 bases and J by 13 bases, with 17 bases between the two germline ends. In germline, CDR1 is MDHEN, CDR2 SYDVKM. The CDR3 runs to 13 residues. Sequencing was done on a sample of PBMCs. V usage is TRBV28 and J usage is TRBJ1-6, with D maybe TRBD1 (6 bases). This TCR was sampled from a young woman in good health and CMV-seropositive. The CDR3 sequence is CASTNEGVSPLHF. The CDR3 bases are TGTGCCAGCACCAACGAGGGGGTGTCGCCCCTCCACTTT.